This T cell receptor beta chain was sequenced during a study of CD8+ T cells in alopecia areata. General study results and limits: Lesional tissue from the scalp (especially in alopecia totalis/universalis) showed higher clonality than normal scalp.

This clone was counted between two and nine times. Its antigen is undetermined. TCR sequencing used cDNA made by reverse transcription of extracted RNA. Sequenced by immunoSEQ multiplex PCR; TCRdb stores in-frame clones only, minus some. The data show 98,000 or so clones, about 60% seen once. V was trimmed by 3 bases and J by 1 base, leaving 3 bases between them. CDR1 is WNHNN and CDR2 is SYGVQD in the germline V gene (reference sequence). This CDR3 region has 12 residues. Sample: NKG2D-low CD8+ T cells sorted from blood. The chain recombines TRBV10-1 with TRBJ1-1, with D unclear. This TCR derives from a human donor with alopecia areata. The CDR3 reads CASSEGNTEAFF. The CDR3 DNA follows: TGCGCCAGCAGTGAAGGGAACACTGAAGCTTTCTTT.